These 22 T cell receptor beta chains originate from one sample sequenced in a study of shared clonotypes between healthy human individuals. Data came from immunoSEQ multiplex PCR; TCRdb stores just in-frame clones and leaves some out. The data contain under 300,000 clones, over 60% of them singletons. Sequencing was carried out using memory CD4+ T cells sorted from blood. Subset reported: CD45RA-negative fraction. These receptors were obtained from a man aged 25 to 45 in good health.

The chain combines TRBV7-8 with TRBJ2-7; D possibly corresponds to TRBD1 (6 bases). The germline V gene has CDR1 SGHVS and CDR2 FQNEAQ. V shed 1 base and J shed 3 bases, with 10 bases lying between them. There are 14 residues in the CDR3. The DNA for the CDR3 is TGTGCCAGCAGCTTAGACAGGGCCGGCTACGAGCAGTACTTC. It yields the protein CASSLDRAGYEQYF.

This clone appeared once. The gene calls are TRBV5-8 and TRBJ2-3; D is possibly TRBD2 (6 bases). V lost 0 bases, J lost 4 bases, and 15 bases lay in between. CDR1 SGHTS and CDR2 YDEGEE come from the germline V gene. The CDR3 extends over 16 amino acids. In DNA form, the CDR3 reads TGTGCCAGCAGCTTGGGTGGCGGGATAGGCGCAGATACGCAGTATTTT. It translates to CASSLGGGIGADTQYF. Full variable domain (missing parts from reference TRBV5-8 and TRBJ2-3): EAGVTQSPTHLIKTRGQQATLRCSPISGHTSVYWYQQALGLGLQFLLWYDEGEERNRGNFPPRFSGRQFPNYSSELNVNALELEDSALYLCASSLGGGIGADTQYFGPGTRLTVL.

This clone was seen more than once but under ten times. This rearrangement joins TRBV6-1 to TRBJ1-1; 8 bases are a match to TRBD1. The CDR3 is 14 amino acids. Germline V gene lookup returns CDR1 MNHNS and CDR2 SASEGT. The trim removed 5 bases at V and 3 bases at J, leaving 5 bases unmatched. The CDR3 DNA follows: TGTGCCAGCAGTACGAACAGGGGGGACACTGAAGCTTTCTTT. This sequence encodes CASSTNRGDTEAFF.

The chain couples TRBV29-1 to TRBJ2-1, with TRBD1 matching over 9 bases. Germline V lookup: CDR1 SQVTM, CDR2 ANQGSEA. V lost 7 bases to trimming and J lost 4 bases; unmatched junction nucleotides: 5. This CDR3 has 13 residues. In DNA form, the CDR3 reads TGCAGCGCCGGGACAGGGACTTACAATGAGCAGTTCTTC. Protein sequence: CSAGTGTYNEQFF.

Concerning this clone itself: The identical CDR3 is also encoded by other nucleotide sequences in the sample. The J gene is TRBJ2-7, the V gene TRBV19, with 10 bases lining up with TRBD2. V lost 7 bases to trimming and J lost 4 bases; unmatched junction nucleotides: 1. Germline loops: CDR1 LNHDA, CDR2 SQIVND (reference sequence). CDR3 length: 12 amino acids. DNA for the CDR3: TGTGCCAGTACTAGCGGGAGTTACGAGCAGTACTTC. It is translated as CASTSGSYEQYF.

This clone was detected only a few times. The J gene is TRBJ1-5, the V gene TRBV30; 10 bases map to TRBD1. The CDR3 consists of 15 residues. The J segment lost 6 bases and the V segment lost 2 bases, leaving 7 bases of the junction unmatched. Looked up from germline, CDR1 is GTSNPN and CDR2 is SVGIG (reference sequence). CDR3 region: CAWSPPTGGSQPQHF. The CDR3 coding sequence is TGTGCCTGGAGTCCACCGACAGGGGGCTCTCAGCCCCAGCATTTT.

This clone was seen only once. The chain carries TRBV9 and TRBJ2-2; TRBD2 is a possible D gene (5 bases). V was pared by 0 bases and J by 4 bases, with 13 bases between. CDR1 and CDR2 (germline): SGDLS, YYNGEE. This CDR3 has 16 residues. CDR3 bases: TGTGCCAGCAGCGTAGTACGGGCTAGCACCACCGGGGAGCTGTTTTTT. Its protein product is CASSVVRASTTGELFF.

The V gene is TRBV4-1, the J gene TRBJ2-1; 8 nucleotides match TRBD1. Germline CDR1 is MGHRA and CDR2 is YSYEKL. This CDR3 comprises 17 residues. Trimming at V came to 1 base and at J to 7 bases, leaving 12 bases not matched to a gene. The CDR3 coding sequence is TGCGCCAGCAGCCAAGTAAAAGGGCAGGGGGCGTTTAATGAGCAGTTCTTC. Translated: CASSQVKGQGAFNEQFF.

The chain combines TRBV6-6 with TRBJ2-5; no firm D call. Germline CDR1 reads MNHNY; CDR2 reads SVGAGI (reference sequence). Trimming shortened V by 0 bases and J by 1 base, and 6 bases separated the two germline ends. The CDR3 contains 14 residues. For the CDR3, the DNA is TGTGCCAGCAGTTACTCGACGGCCCAAGAGACCCAGTACTTC. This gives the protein CASSYSTAQETQYF.

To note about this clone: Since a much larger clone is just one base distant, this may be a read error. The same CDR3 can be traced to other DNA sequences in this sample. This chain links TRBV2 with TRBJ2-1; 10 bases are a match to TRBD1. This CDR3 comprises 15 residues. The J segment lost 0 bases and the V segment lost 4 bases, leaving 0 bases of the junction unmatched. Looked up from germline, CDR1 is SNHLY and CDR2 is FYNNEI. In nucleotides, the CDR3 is TGTGCCAGCAGTGGACAGGGGGCCTCCTACAATGAGCAGTTCTTC. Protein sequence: CASSGQGASYNEQFF.

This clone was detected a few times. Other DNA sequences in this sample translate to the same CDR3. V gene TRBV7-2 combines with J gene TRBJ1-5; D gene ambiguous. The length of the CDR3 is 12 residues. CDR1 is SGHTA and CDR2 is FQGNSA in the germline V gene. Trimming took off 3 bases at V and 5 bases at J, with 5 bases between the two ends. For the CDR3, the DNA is TGTGCCAGCAGCTTTAGAGATCAGCCCCAGCATTTT. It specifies CASSFRDQPQHF.

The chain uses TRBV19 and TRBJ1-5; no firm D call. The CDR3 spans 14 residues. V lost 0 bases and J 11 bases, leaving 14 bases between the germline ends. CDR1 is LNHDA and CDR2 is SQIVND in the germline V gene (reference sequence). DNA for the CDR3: TGTGCCAGTAGTATAGAGGGCGCCGGGGTAGCCCAGCATTTT. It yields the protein CASSIEGAGVAQHF. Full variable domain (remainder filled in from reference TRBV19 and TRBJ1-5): DGGITQSPKYLFRKEGQNVTLSCEQNLNHDAMYWYRQDPGQGLRLIYYSQIVNDFQKGDIAEGYSVSREKKESFPLTVTSAQKNPTAFYLCASSIEGAGVAQHFGDGTRLSIL.

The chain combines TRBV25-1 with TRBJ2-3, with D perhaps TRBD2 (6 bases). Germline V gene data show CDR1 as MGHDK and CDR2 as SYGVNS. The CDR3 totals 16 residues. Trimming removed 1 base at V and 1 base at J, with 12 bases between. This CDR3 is CASSESLAGRTDTQYF. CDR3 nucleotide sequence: TGTGCCAGCAGTGAATCTTTGGCGGGGCGCACAGATACGCAGTATTTT.

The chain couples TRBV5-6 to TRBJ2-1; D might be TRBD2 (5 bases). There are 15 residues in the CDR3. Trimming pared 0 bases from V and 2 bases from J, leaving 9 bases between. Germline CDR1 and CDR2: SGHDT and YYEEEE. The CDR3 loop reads CASSLGGLTYNEQFF. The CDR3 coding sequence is TGTGCCAGCAGCTTGGGCGGGCTAACCTACAATGAGCAGTTCTTC.

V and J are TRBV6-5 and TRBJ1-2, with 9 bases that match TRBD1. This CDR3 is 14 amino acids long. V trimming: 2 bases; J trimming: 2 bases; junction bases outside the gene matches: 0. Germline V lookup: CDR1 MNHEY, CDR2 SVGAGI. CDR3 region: CASSYGQGNYGYTF. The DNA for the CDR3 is TGTGCCAGCAGTTACGGACAGGGGAACTATGGCTACACCTTC.

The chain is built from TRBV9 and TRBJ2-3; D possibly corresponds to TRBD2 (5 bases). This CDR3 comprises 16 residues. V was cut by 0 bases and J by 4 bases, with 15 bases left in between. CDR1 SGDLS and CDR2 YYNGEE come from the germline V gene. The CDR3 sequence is CASSVVAGGSADTQYF. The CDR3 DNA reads TGTGCCAGCAGCGTAGTCGCAGGTGGGAGCGCAGATACGCAGTATTTT.

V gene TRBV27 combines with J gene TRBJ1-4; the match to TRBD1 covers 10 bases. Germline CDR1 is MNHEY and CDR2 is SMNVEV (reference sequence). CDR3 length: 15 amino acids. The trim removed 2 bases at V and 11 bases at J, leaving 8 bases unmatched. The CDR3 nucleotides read TGTGCCAGCAGTTTAAAGGGACAGGGGAAGTCGAAACTGTTTTTT. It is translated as CASSLKGQGKSKLFF. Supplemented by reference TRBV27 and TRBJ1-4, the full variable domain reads EAQVTQNPRYLITVTGKKLTVTCSQNMNHEYMSWYRQDPGLGLRQIYYSMNVEVTDKGDVPEGYKVSRKEKRNFPLILESPSPNQTSLYFCASSLKGQGKSKLFFGSGTQLSVL.

Written as DNA, the CDR3 is TGTGCCAGCAGCGATCGAGCGAGGGGGAATGAAAAACTGTTTTTT. The encoded protein is CASSDRARGNEKLFF. The V and J genes are TRBV11-2 and TRBJ1-4; D may be TRBD1 (6 bases). CDR1 is SGHAT, CDR2 FQNNGV, per germline. This CDR3 is built from 15 residues. V lost 5 bases and J lost 5, with 15 bases in between.

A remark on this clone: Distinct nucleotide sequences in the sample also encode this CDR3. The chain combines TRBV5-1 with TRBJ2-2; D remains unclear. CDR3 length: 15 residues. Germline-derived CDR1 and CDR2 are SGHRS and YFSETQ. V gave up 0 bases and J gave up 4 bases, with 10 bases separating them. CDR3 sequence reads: CASSLVGRGTGELFF. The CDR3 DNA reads TGCGCCAGCAGCTTGGTGGGCAGAGGCACCGGGGAGCTGTTTTTT. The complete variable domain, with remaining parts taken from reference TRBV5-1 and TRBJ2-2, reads KAGVTQTPRYLIKTRGQQVTLSCSPISGHRSVSWYQQTPGQGLQFLFEYFSETQRNKGNFPGRFSGRQFSNSRSEMNVSTLELGDSALYLCASSLVGRGTGELFFGEGSRLTVL.

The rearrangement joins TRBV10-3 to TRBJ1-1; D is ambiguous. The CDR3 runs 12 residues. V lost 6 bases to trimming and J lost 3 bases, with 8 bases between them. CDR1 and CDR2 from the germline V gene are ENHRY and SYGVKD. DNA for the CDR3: TGTGCCATCAGGATATCGGACACTGAAGCTTTCTTT. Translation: CAIRISDTEAFF.

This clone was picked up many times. CDR3 in DNA: TGTGCCAGCAGCGAGGGACTCGGGGAGCTGTTTTTT. Protein: CASSEGLGELFF. The genes are TRBV7-6 and TRBJ2-2; D is possibly TRBD2 (6 bases). Trimming stripped 5 bases from V and 7 bases from J, with 8 bases between. The germline CDR1 and CDR2 sequences are SGHVS and FNYEAQ. The CDR3 loop spans 12 amino acids.

CDR3 sequence (DNA): TGTGCCAGCAGGATAACAGGGGCGAACACTGAAGCTTTCTTT. It specifies CASRITGANTEAFF. This chain joins TRBV6-5 and TRBJ1-1; the match to TRBD1 covers 7 bases. V lost 6 bases and J lost 1; bases outside the gene matches: 5. The CDR3 has 14 amino acids. CDR1 is MNHEY, CDR2 SVGAGI, per germline.